The 9 T cell receptor beta chains in this list originate from one sample, sequenced in a study of long-term antiretroviral therapy in people with HIV. The immunoSEQ assay was v3.0, run at survey level. Assay used: immunoSEQ multiplex PCR; TCRdb lists only in-frame clones, some missing. The sample contains about 29,000 clones, about 96% of which appear only once. The sample was unsorted PBMCs, taken 5.3 years after starting antiretroviral therapy. These receptors were taken from a man younger than 45 with HIV.

The chain couples TRBV5-6 to TRBJ2-2; perhaps TRBD2 as D (6 bases). From germline, CDR1 is SGHDT and CDR2 YYEEEE. V gave up 0 bases and J gave up 6 bases, with 15 bases separating them. The CDR3 extends over 16 amino acids. The CDR3 protein is CASSLAGGEVAGELFF. CDR3 DNA sequence: TGTGCCAGCAGCTTGGCCGGAGGGGAGGTAGCCGGGGAGCTGTTTTTT. The complete variable domain, with remaining parts taken from reference TRBV5-6 and TRBJ2-2, reads DAGVTQSPTHLIKTRGQQVTLRCSPKSGHDTVSWYQQALGQGPQFIFQYYEEEERQRGNFPDRFSGHQFPNYSSELNVNALLLGDSALYLCASSLAGGEVAGELFFGEGSRLTVL.

J is TRBJ2-7 and V is TRBV7-8; D possibly matches TRBD1 or TRBD2 (5 bases each). Trimming took 5 bases from V and 3 from J, leaving 17 bases between them. CDR1 is SGHVS and CDR2 is FQNEAQ in the germline V gene. The CDR3 consists of 15 residues. The DNA for the CDR3 is TGTGCCAGCAGCCCGCGCCGGGGCGTTATCTACGAGCAGTACTTC. The encoded protein is CASSPRRGVIYEQYF. Based on the CDR3 plus reference TRBV7-8 and TRBJ2-7, the full variable domain is GAGVSQSPRYKVAKRGQDVALRCDPISGHVSLFWYQQALGQGPEFLTYFQNEAQLDKSGLPSDRFFAERPEGSVSTLKIQRTQQEDSAVYLCASSPRRGVIYEQYFGPGTRLTVT.

The CDR3, as DNA: TGTGCCAGCACCTACGGGGCGGGCGAAGCTTTCTTT. Its protein product is CASTYGAGEAFF. The V and J genes are TRBV6-5 and TRBJ1-1; TRBD1 is a possible D gene (5 bases). V lost 7 bases, J lost 8 bases, and 14 bases lay in between. Germline values: CDR1 MNHEY, CDR2 SVGAGI. The CDR3 extends over 12 amino acids.

V and J are TRBV4-3 and TRBJ2-1, with 11 bases lining up with TRBD2. CDR3 length equals 19 residues. Trimming removed 0 bases from V and 1 base from J; junction bases left unmatched: 8. The germline V gene has CDR1 LGHNA and CDR2 YSLEER. Written as DNA, the CDR3 is TGCGCCAGCAGCCAAGATCCGACTAGCGGGATTATGTCCTACAATGAGCAGTTCTTC. It codes for CASSQDPTSGIMSYNEQFF.

This clone was recorded only once. The V call is TRBV28, the J call TRBJ1-2, with unresolved D. V was shortened by 7 bases and J by 1 base, with 16 bases between the two germline ends. The length of the CDR3 is 15 residues. Germline V CDR1 and CDR2: MDHEN, SYDVKM. CDR3 in amino acids: CASITGGGNNYGYTF. DNA of the CDR3: TGTGCCAGCATTACTGGTGGAGGGAATAACTATGGCTACACCTTC.

The chain carries TRBV7-2 and TRBJ2-1; no definite D call. V shed 5 bases and J shed 3 bases, with 5 bases lying between them. The length of the CDR3 is 12 residues. CDR1 and CDR2 (germline): SGHTA, FQGNSA. CDR3 residues: CASSPLYNEQFF. CDR3 sequence (DNA): TGTGCCAGCAGCCCCCTCTACAATGAGCAGTTCTTC.

This clone was recorded only once. This chain connects TRBV6-5 to TRBJ1-2; 8 bases map to TRBD1. This CDR3 spans 14 amino acids. CDR1 and CDR2 from the germline V gene are MNHEY and SVGAGI. V shed 7 bases and J 2 bases; nucleotides not matched to a gene: 6. The CDR3 reads CASTRTGFNYGYTF. The CDR3 DNA reads as TGTGCCAGCACCAGGACAGGGTTCAACTATGGCTACACCTTC.

The genes are TRBV5-1 and TRBJ1-2; 7 positions agree with TRBD1. Germline assignment: CDR1 SGHRS and CDR2 YFSETQ. This CDR3 has 15 amino acids. The ends lost 2 bases at V and 3 bases at J; junction bases unmatched: 7. CDR3 residues: CASSLDSQGHYGYTF. CDR3 nucleotides: TGCGCCAGCAGCTTAGACTCACAGGGGCACTATGGCTACACCTTC.

This chain joins TRBV18 and TRBJ2-7, with D possibly matching TRBD1 (5 bases). The CDR3 is 16 amino acids. V was shortened by 3 bases and J by 2 bases, with 17 bases between the two germline ends. In germline, CDR1 is KGHSH, CDR2 LQKENI. CDR3 amino acids: CASSPGPIGATYEQYF. The DNA for the CDR3 is TGTGCCAGCTCACCGGGCCCGATAGGGGCTACCTACGAGCAGTACTTC. Full variable domain (outside the CDR3, taken from reference TRBV18 and TRBJ2-7): NAGVMQNPRHLVRRRGQEARLRCSPMKGHSHVYWYRQLPEEGLKFMVYLQKENIIDESGMPKERFSAEFPKEGPSILRIQQVVRGDSAAYFCASSPGPIGATYEQYFGPGTRLTVT.